This is a list of T cell receptor beta chains from one sample in a study of beta chain features in type 1 diabetes. Produced via immunoSEQ multiplex PCR; TCRdb's table is partial and in-frame only. Of 150,000 or so clones listed, 40% to 60% are singletons. Source material: Tregs from blood. All receptors come from a man aged 18 to 29 in good health. CDR3s include the opening cysteine and the closing phenylalanine or tryptophan. D genes are given only for firm matches. A clone size is listed for some rows: how often the clone was seen (once, few, many), or a class if it is expanded.

>few|TRBV19|-
CASSRGRNQPQHF
>once|TRBV5-6|TRBD1
CASSRAGGTGITNEQFF
>few|TRBV2|TRBD1
CASRQGYGYTF
>few|TRBV4-1|TRBD2
CASSQGRLAGYNEQFF
>-|TRBV2|TRBD1
CASSPLGQEETQYF
>few|TRBV6-5|-
CASSYSLGPNEKLFF
>-|TRBV19|TRBD2
CASSITSGGSYEQYF
>-|TRBV2|-
CASSGQLSGNTIYF
>-|TRBV7-9|-
CASSFLNRARGYTF
>-|TRBV7-8|TRBD1
CASRPTRDSLYEQYF
>-|TRBV14|-
CASSQDLRGTRHF
>few|TRBV29-1|TRBD2
CSVEGLADNEQFF
>-|TRBV18|-
CASSPRQDYGYTF
>-|TRBV7-9|TRBD2
CASSLGGGARTDTQYF
>few|TRBV19|TRBD1
CASRSTGLNTEAFF
>few|TRBV27|-
CASSLSGGKLFF
>-|TRBV7-8|-
CASSTGGNQPQHF
>few|TRBV7-9|TRBD1
CASSPRAQGSYNEQFF
>few|TRBV2|-
CASSGPGYEQYF
>-|TRBV20-1|-
CSAYKYGYTF
>-|TRBV19|-
CASRLHPDKAYEQYF
>-|TRBV5-6|-
CASSRRYRASTDTQYF
>-|TRBV5-1|TRBD1
CASSYLPGQGNTEAFF
>-|TRBV10-3|TRBD1
CAISESESGTGVGYGYTF
>-|TRBV15|TRBD2
CATSRGRAGGVDTQYF
>few|TRBV9|TRBD2
CASSVALAGGDNEQFF
>-|TRBV7-9|-
CASSDFGATNEKLFF
>few|TRBV4-2|-
CASSQGKGEETQYF
>-|TRBV4-3|TRBD2
CASSQEIRRERYNEQFF
>-|TRBV13|-
CASSFYFRAGELFF
>-|TRBV19|TRBD1
CASSNRGRVYGYTF
>-|TRBV11-1|TRBD2
CASSAGGRSTDTQYF
>once|TRBV4-1|-
CASSQGPERAYEQYF
>few|TRBV19|-
CASSTPGLYTEAFF
>few|TRBV29-1|TRBD2
CSVVTSGHTDTQYF
>-|TRBV30|-
CAWSGGSGLNQPQHF
>-|TRBV7-2|-
CASSQRVGSRQPQHF
>few|TRBV9|TRBD1
CASSRQGGGGELFF
>-|TRBV30|-
CAWRGQYFSGANVLTF
>few|TRBV7-2|TRBD1
CASSSWTGSYEQYF
>few|TRBV29-1|-
CSVVVKGFYEQYF
>few|TRBV30|-
CAWSVLYQETQYF
>-|TRBV7-2|TRBD1
CASSLVAGQGDTEAFF
>few|TRBV18|TRBD1
CASSLRGTGEVDTQYF
>-|TRBV4-3|TRBD2
CAGSPGLAGPSSYNEQFF